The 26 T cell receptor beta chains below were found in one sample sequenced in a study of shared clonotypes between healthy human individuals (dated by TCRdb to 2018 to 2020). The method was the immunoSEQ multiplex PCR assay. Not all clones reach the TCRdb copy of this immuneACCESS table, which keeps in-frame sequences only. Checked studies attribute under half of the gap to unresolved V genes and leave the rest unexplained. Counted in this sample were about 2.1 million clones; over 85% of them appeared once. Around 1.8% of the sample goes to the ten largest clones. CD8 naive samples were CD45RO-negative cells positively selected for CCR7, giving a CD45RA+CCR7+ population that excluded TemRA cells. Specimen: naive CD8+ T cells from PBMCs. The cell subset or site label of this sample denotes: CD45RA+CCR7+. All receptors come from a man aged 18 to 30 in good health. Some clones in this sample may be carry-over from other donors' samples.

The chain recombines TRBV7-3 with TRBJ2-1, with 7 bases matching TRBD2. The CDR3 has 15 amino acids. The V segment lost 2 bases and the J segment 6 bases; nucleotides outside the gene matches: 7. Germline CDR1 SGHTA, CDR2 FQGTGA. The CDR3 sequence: CASSLGLGLLNEQFF. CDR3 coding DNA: TGTGCCAGCAGCTTAGGGTTGGGACTACTCAATGAGCAGTTCTTC.

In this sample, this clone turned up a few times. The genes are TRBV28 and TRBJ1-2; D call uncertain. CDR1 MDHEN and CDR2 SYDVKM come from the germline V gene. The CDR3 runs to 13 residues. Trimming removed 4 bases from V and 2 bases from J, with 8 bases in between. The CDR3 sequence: CASSSPVNYGYTF. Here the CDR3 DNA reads TGTGCCAGCAGTTCACCCGTGAACTATGGCTACACCTTC.

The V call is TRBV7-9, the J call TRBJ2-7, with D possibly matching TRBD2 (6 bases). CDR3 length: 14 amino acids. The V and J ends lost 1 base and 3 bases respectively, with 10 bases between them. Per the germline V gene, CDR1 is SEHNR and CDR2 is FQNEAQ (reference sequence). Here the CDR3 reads CASSLDRRGYEQYF. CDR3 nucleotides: TGTGCCAGCAGCTTAGATCGGCGGGGCTACGAGCAGTACTTC.

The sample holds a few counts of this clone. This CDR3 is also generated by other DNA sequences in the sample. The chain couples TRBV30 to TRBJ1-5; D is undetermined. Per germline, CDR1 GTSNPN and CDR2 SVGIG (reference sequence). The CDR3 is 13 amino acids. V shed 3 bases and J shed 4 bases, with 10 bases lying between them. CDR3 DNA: TGTGCCTGGAGCGTTAATGGGAATCAGCCCCAGCATTTT. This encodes CAWSVNGNQPQHF.

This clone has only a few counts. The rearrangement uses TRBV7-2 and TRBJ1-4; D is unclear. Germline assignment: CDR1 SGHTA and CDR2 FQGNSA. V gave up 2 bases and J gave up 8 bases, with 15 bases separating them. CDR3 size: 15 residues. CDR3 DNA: TGTGCCAGCAGCTTATCCCTATACAGCGACGAAAAACTGTTTTTT. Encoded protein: CASSLSLYSDEKLFF. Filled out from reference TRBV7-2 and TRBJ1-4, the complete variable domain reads GAGVSQSPSNKVTEKGKDVELRCDPISGHTALYWYRQSLGQGLEFLIYFQGNSAPDKSGLPSDRFSAERTGGSVSTLTIQRTQQEDSAVYLCASSLSLYSDEKLFFGSGTQLSVL.

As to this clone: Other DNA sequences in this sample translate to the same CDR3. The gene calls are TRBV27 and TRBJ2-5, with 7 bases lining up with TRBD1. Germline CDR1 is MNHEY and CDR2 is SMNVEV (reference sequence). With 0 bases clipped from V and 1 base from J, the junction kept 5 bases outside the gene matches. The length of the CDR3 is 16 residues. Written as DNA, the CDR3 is TGTGCCAGCAGTTTATCCCCCGGGACAGCCCAAGAGACCCAGTACTTC. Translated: CASSLSPGTAQETQYF.

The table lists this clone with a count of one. The CDR3: CASGLNPSSTDTQYF. In nucleotides, the CDR3 is TGTGCTAGTGGTTTGAACCCCTCTAGCACAGATACGCAGTATTTT. The chain couples TRBV12-5 to TRBJ2-3; no reliable D call. The CDR3 sequence is 15 residues long. V was cut by 2 bases and J by 0 bases, with 9 bases left in between. Per the germline V gene, CDR1 is LGHNT and CDR2 is FRNRAP.

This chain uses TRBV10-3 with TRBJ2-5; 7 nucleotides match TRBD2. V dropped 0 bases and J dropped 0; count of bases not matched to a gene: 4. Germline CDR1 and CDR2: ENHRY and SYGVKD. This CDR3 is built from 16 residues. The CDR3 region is CAISESGGRDQETQYF. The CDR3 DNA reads TGTGCCATCAGTGAGTCGGGGGGGAGGGACCAAGAGACCCAGTACTTC.

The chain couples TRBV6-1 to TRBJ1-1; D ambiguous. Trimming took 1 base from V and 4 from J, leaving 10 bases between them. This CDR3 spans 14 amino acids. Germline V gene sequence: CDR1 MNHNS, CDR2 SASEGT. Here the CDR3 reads CASSEGVRVTEAFF. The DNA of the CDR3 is TGTGCCAGCAGTGAAGGGGTCCGGGTCACTGAAGCTTTCTTT.

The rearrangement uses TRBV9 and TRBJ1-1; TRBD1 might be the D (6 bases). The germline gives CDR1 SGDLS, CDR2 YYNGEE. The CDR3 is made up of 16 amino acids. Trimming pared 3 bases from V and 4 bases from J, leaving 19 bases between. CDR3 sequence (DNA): TGTGCCAGCAGCGCTCACTACAGGGTAGGGCCCACTGAAGCTTTCTTT. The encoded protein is CASSAHYRVGPTEAFF.

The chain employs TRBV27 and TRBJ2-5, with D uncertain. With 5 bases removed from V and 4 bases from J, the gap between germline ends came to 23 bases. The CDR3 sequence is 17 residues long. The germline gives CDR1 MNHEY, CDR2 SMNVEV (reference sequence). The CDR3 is CASSATVVGWSRETQYF. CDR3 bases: TGTGCCAGCAGTGCCACAGTTGTCGGGTGGTCACGAGAGACCCAGTACTTC.

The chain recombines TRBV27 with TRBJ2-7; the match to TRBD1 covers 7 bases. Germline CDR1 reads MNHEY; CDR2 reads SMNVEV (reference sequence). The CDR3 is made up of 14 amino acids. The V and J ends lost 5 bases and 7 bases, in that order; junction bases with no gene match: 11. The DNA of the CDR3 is TGTGCCAGCAGTCTGACAGGGTCGGGTGTTGAGCAGTACTTC. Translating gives CASSLTGSGVEQYF.

In DNA, the CDR3 is TGTGCCAGTAGGGGACAGGGGGCCGGTAACACTGAAGCTTTCTTT. It encodes CASRGQGAGNTEAFF. The chain combines TRBV19 with TRBJ1-1, with 12 bases matching TRBD1. This CDR3 comprises 15 residues. The germline CDR1 and CDR2 sequences are LNHDA and SQIVND (reference sequence). V trimming: 6 bases; J trimming: 2 bases; junction bases outside the gene matches: 4.

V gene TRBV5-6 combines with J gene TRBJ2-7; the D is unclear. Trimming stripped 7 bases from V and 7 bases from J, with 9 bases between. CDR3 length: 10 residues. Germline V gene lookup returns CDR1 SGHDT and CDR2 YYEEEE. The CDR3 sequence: CASGRPEQYF. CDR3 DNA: TGTGCCAGCGGCAGACCAGAGCAGTACTTC.

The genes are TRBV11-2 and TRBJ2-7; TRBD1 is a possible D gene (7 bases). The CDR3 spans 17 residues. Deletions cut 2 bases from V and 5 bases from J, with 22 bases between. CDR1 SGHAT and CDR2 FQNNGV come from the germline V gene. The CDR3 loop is CASSLRVRPGGFDEQYF. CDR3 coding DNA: TGTGCCAGCAGCTTAAGAGTCCGGCCAGGGGGGTTTGACGAGCAGTACTTC.

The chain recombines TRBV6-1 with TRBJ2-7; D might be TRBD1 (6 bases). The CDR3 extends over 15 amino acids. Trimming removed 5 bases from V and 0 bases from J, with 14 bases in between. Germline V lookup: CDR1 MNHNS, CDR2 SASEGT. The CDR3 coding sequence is TGTGCCAGCAGTATGACGGGACACCCCTCCTACGAGCAGTACTTC. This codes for CASSMTGHPSYEQYF.

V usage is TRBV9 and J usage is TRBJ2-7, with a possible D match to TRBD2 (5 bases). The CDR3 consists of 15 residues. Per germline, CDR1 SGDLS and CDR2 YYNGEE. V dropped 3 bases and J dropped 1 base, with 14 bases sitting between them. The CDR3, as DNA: TGTGCCAGCAGCGAAGGACTCCTCCTATCCTACGAGCAGTACTTC. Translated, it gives CASSEGLLLSYEQYF.

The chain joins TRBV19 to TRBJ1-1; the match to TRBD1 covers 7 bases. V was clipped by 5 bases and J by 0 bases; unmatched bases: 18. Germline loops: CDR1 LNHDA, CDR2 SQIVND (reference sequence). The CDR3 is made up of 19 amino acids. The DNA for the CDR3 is TGTGCCAGTAGTTATATTATAGGGGACAGCTTTCTAATGAACACTGAAGCTTTCTTT. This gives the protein CASSYIIGDSFLMNTEAFF.

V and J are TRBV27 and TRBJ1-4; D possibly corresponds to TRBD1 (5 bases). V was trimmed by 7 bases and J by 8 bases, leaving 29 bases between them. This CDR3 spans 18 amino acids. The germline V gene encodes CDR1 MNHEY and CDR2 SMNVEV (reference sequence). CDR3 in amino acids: CASKQTSGIGAAYEKLFF. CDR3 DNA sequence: TGTGCCAGCAAACAAACCTCAGGGATCGGAGCGGCTTACGAAAAACTGTTTTTT.

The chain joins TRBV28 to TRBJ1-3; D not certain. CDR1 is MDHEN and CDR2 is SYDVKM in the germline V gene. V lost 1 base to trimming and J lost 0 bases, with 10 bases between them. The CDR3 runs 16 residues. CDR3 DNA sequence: TGTGCCAGCAGTTTATACGGCAGAAACTCTGGAAACACCATATATTTT. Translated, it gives CASSLYGRNSGNTIYF.

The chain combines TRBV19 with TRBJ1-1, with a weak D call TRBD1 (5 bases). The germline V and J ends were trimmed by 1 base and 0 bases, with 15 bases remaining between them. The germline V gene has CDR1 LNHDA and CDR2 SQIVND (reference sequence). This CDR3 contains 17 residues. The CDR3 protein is CASSIGWRGSLNTEAFF. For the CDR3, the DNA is TGTGCCAGTAGTATAGGATGGCGGGGGAGCCTGAACACTGAAGCTTTCTTT.

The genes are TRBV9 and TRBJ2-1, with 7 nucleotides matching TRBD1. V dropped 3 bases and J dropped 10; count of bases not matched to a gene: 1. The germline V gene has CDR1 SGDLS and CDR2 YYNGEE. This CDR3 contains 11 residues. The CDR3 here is CASSADREQFF. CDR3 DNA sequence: TGTGCCAGCAGCGCGGACAGGGAGCAGTTCTTC.

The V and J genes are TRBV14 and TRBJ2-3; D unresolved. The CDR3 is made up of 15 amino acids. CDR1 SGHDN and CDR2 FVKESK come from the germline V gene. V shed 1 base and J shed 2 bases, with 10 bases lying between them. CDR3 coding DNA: TGTGCCAGCAGCCAAGGCCCAGGCCTCACAGATACGCAGTATTTT. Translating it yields CASSQGPGLTDTQYF.

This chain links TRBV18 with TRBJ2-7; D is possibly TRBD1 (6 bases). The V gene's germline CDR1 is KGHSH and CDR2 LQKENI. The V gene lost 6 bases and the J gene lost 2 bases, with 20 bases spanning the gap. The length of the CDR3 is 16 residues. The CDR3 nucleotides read TGTGCCAGCTCCAACAGGGAGTCCCTACTTACCTACGAGCAGTACTTC. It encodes CASSNRESLLTYEQYF.

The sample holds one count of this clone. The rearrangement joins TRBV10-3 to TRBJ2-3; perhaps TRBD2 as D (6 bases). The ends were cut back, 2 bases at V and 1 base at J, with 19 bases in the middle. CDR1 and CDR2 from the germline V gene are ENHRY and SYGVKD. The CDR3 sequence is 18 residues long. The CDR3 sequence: CAISEPIRLWRGTDTQYF. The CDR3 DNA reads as TGTGCCATCAGTGAGCCCATACGACTTTGGAGGGGCACAGATACGCAGTATTTT.

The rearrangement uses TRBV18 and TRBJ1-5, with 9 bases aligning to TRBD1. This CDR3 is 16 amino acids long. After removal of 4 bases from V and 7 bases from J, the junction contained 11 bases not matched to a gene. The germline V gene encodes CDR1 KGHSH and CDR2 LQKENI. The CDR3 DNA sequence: TGTGCCAGCTCACTACGCGGGACAGGGTTAGAACAGCCCCAGCATTTT. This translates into CASSLRGTGLEQPQHF.